These 14 T cell receptor beta chains share one sample of origin, sequenced in a study of shared T cell receptors in the human thymus. The data were produced by immunoSEQ multiplex PCR, yet TCRdb's version contains in-frame clones alone and is incomplete. The table records hundreds of thousands of clones, more than 70% of them present only once. This sample was also put to use in a study of human thymus T cells.

The sample comprised thymocytes. Receptors originate from a boy younger than two with a congenital heart defect.

Written as DNA, the CDR3 is TGCGCCAGTGAGAAGGCTAGCGCCGACTCCTACGAGCAGTACTTC. Translated: CASEKASADSYEQYF. The chain employs TRBV10-2 and TRBJ2-7; possible D gene TRBD2, 6 bases. Trimming removed 9 bases at V and 0 bases at J, with 18 bases between. This CDR3 has 15 amino acids. Germline lookup yields CDR1 WSHSY and CDR2 SAAADI.

The CDR3 sequence is CATSQKRGDSDTQYF. The CDR3 nucleotides are TGTGCCACCTCGCAGAAGCGGGGAGATAGTGATACGCAGTATTTT. The chain is built from TRBV15 and TRBJ2-3, with TRBD2 matching 7 bases. Germline values: CDR1 LNHNV, CDR2 YYDKDF (reference sequence). V dropped 8 bases and J dropped 6; count of bases not matched to a gene: 14. The CDR3 loop spans 15 amino acids.

The chain combines TRBV10-3 with TRBJ2-2; tentatively, D is TRBD2 (5 bases). V was pared by 0 bases and J by 5 bases, with 13 bases between. Germline values: CDR1 ENHRY, CDR2 SYGVKD. CDR3 size: 16 residues. CDR3 nucleotides: TGTGCCATCAGTGAGTCAGGAGGAGCGACGACCGGGGAGCTGTTTTTT. Translating it yields CAISESGGATTGELFF.

V gene TRBV11-2 combines with J gene TRBJ2-1; D unresolved. CDR1 is SGHAT, CDR2 FQNNGV, per germline. The V and J ends lost 4 bases and 6 bases respectively, with 10 bases between them. The CDR3 runs 13 residues. The CDR3 DNA follows: TGTGCCAGCAGCTCCCCTACCGGCAATGAGCAGTTCTTC. Its translation: CASSSPTGNEQFF. Full variable domain (missing parts from reference TRBV11-2 and TRBJ2-1): EAGVAQSPRYKIIEKRQSVAFWCNPISGHATLYWYQQILGQGPKLLIQFQNNGVVDDSQLPKDRFSAERLKGVDSTLKIQPAKLEDSAVYLCASSSPTGNEQFFGPGTRLTVL.

This clone was recorded once. This sequence joins TRBV7-8 and TRBJ2-7, with 8 bases aligning to TRBD1. V lost 5 bases to trimming and J lost 4 bases; unmatched junction nucleotides: 13. There are 16 residues in the CDR3. Germline assignment: CDR1 SGHVS and CDR2 FQNEAQ. CDR3 bases: TGTGCCAGCAGCCCTTGGGAGGCAGGGGGCTCTTACGAGCAGTACTTC. It yields the protein CASSPWEAGGSYEQYF.

The chain couples TRBV5-1 to TRBJ2-7; TRBD2 aligns across 9 bases. This CDR3 has 15 residues. Trimming at V came to 0 bases and at J to 3 bases, leaving 4 bases not matched to a gene. CDR1 is SGHRS, CDR2 YFSETQ, per germline. This CDR3 reads CASSLGLAVYYEQYF. The DNA for the CDR3 is TGCGCCAGCAGCTTGGGACTAGCGGTATACTACGAGCAGTACTTC.

V gene TRBV28 combines with J gene TRBJ1-1, with a tentative D call TRBD1 (5 bases). The CDR3 totals 14 residues. CDR1 MDHEN and CDR2 SYDVKM come from the germline V gene. V was clipped by 6 bases and J by 5 bases, with 16 bases between them. The CDR3 region has the DNA TGTGCCAGCAGAGACCACGAGCGGGGGACTGAAGCTTTCTTT. Encoded protein: CASRDHERGTEAFF.

This clone appeared once. J is TRBJ2-5 and V is TRBV5-1; TRBD1 matches at 10 bases. The V gene's germline CDR1 is SGHRS and CDR2 YFSETQ. V lost 2 bases and J lost 3; bases outside the gene matches: 1. The CDR3 totals 14 residues. The CDR3 DNA follows: TGCGCCAGCAGCTTAGGGACAGGGGAAGAGACCCAGTACTTC. This gives the protein CASSLGTGEETQYF.

This chain joins TRBV5-1 and TRBJ1-5; 8 bases are shared with TRBD1. Unmatched junction bases numbered 8, after V lost 4 bases and J lost 2 bases. Germline CDR1 and CDR2: SGHRS and YFSETQ. This CDR3 is built from 16 residues. CDR3 DNA: TGCGCCAGCAGCCTGACAGGGGACGAGGGCAATCAGCCCCAGCATTTT. It yields the protein CASSLTGDEGNQPQHF.

The CDR3 loop reads CASSLAMTGGETQYF. CDR3 nucleotide sequence: TGTGCCAGCAGCTTAGCGATGACGGGAGGGGAGACCCAGTACTTC. This chain links TRBV7-9 with TRBJ2-5; the match to TRBD2 covers 8 bases. Germline CDR1 reads SEHNR; CDR2 reads FQNEAQ (reference sequence). V was clipped by 0 bases and J by 5 bases; unmatched bases: 5. This CDR3 is built from 15 residues.

The chain couples TRBV18 to TRBJ2-1, with TRBD1 matching over 7 bases. The V gene's germline CDR1 is KGHSH and CDR2 LQKENI. This CDR3 spans 18 amino acids. Trimming took 2 bases from V and 4 from J; bases not matched to a gene: 14. CDR3 coding DNA: TGTGCCAGCTCACCAAGCCTCCCGACCGGGACAGCATACAATGAGCAGTTCTTC. Translating it yields CASSPSLPTGTAYNEQFF.

The chain employs TRBV6-5 and TRBJ1-1; maybe TRBD1 (6 bases). Trimming left V 7 bases short and J 4 bases short, with 13 bases between. This CDR3 has 13 amino acids. Germline lookup yields CDR1 MNHEY and CDR2 SVGAGI. The CDR3 DNA reads as TGTGCCAGCACCGACAGGTTGAGCACTGAAGCTTTCTTT. Translating it yields CASTDRLSTEAFF.

The chain carries TRBV4-3 and TRBJ2-3; 10 bases align to TRBD2. The CDR3 extends over 18 amino acids. The germline CDR1 and CDR2 sequences are LGHNA and YSLEER. The J segment lost 1 base and the V segment lost 1 base, leaving 8 bases of the junction unmatched. CDR3 DNA sequence: TGCGCCAGCAGCCAAGCTAACTTCCTAGCGGGGGGCACAGATACGCAGTATTTT. Protein product: CASSQANFLAGGTDTQYF.

This clone was observed a handful of times. The V call is TRBV4-1, the J call TRBJ2-7; 9 positions agree with TRBD2. The germline V gene encodes CDR1 MGHRA and CDR2 YSYEKL. The CDR3 runs 17 residues. V shed 0 bases and J 3 bases; nucleotides not matched to a gene: 9. CDR3 sequence: CASSQDPTGTSNYEQYF. The CDR3 DNA is TGCGCCAGCAGCCAAGACCCTACCGGGACTAGCAACTACGAGCAGTACTTC.